The 6 T cell receptor beta chains in this list originate from one sample, sequenced in a study of molecular identifiers for immune sequencing clone quantification. TCRdb ran MiXCR on the PCR reads and lists one entry per CDR3 protein. The sample includes about half a million distinct CDR3 sequences, less than 30% of them seen just once. Sequencing was carried out using naive CD8+ T cells from blood, with Jurkat cell RNA spiked in. Sample subset: FACS-sorted CD8+CD4-CCR7+CD45RA+ naive T cells. The receptors were sampled from a human donor in good health. Some libraries in this study had Jurkat cell RNA spiked in.

With regard to this clonotype: This clone may be a read error of a much larger clone one base away. This chain connects TRBV7-2 to TRBJ2-7, with TRBD1 identical over 7 bases. Germline V lookup: CDR1 SGHTA, CDR2 FQGNSA. CDR3 size: 13 residues. With V trimmed by 8 bases and J by 1 base, 5 bases remained unmatched. The CDR3 DNA reads as TGTGCCAGCTGCTGGGGACAGTCCTACGAGCAGTACTTC. This translates into CASCWGQSYEQYF. Full variable domain (missing parts from reference TRBV7-2 and TRBJ2-7): GAGVSQSPSNKVTEKGKDVELRCDPISGHTALYWYRQSLGQGLEFLIYFQGNSAPDKSGLPSDRFSAERTGGSVSTLTIQRTQQEDSAVYLCASCWGQSYEQYFGPGTRLTVT.

This clonotype was picked up a small number of times. The chain recombines TRBV5-1 with TRBJ2-3; 8 bases fit TRBD2. The germline V gene encodes CDR1 SGHRS and CDR2 YFSETQ. The CDR3 runs to 19 residues. With V trimmed by 0 bases and J by 2 bases, 14 bases remained unmatched. The CDR3 protein is CASSLGSGVPPVFTDTQYF. The CDR3 bases are TGCGCCAGCAGCTTGGGTAGCGGGGTTCCACCAGTGTTCACAGATACGCAGTATTTT.

The chain links TRBV12-3 or TRBV12-4 to TRBJ2-1, with 9 bases aligning to TRBD1. V lost 6 bases, J lost 7 bases, and 13 bases stayed unmatched. The CDR3 extends over 16 amino acids. DNA for the CDR3: TGTGCCAGCAGCCTGAGTACAGGGGGCGCGTTAAATGAGCAGTTCTTC. This encodes CASSLSTGGALNEQFF.

The table lists this clonotype with a few counts. The chain links TRBV27 to TRBJ2-2; TRBD1 is a possible D gene (6 bases). Deletions cut 6 bases from V and 7 bases from J, with 12 bases between. This CDR3 has 13 residues. Germline V gene lookup returns CDR1 MNHEY and CDR2 SMNVEV (reference sequence). The DNA of the CDR3 is TGTGCCAGCAGGTTAACAGGGATCGGGGAGCTGTTTTTT. Translating gives CASRLTGIGELFF.

There are many counts of this clonotype. The genes are TRBV29-1 and TRBJ1-2; D is undetermined. V was shortened by 2 bases and J by 6 bases, with 13 bases between the two germline ends. This CDR3 has 13 residues. Germline V CDR1 and CDR2: SQVTM, ANQGSEA. The CDR3 protein is CSVEKQNDNGYTF. DNA of the CDR3: TGCAGCGTTGAAAAACAGAATGACAATGGCTACACCTTC.

The sample holds a few counts of this clonotype. CDR3 nucleotide sequence: TGTGCCAGCAGTTCATGGGACGGCCCCTACGAGCAGTACTTC. This codes for CASSSWDGPYEQYF. The chain combines TRBV12-3 or TRBV12-4 with TRBJ2-7, with D possibly called TRBD1 or TRBD2 (5 bases each). The V and J ends lost 4 bases and 2 bases respectively, with 12 bases between them. The CDR3 sequence is 14 residues long.